The 7 T cell receptor beta chains listed next were all sequenced from one sample in a study of human T cells and chemical hapten exposure. Unfractionated whole blood yielded total RNA. TCRdb recomputed calls from the 5' RACE reads with MiXCR, one row per CDR3 protein. The table records 110,000 to 150,000 distinct CDR3 sequences, about 4% of them present only once. The receptors stem from a female donor in good health.

Comment on this clonotype: A much larger clone lies one base from this, so it may be a read error. This rearrangement joins TRBV5-1 to TRBJ2-3; 9 positions agree with TRBD1. The V gene end was trimmed by 4 bases and the J gene end by 5 bases; junction bases not matched to a gene: 11. The CDR3 consists of 16 residues. Germline loops: CDR1 SGHRS, CDR2 YFSETQ. The CDR3 is CASSSAYRGRGDTQYF. The CDR3 bases are TGCGCCAGCAGCAGCGCCTACAGGGGGCGCGGAGATACGCAGTATTTT.

This clonotype was counted at least ten times. This chain joins TRBV28 and TRBJ1-1; D is unclear. The CDR3 spans 15 residues. Trimming stripped 7 bases from V and 3 bases from J, with 18 bases between. Germline lookup yields CDR1 MDHEN and CDR2 SYDVKM. The CDR3 spells CASNSLTGTHTEAFF. CDR3 nucleotide sequence: TGTGCCAGCAATTCCCTAACGGGTACGCACACTGAAGCTTTCTTT.

This clonotype was detected ten times or more. V usage is TRBV7-2 and J usage is TRBJ2-1; TRBD2 matches 15 bases. V dropped 4 bases and J dropped 7; count of bases not matched to a gene: 5. The germline V gene encodes CDR1 SGHTA and CDR2 FQGNSA. CDR3 length equals 16 residues. The CDR3 spells CASSSGLAGGQNEQFF. As DNA, the CDR3 is TGTGCCAGCAGCTCCGGACTAGCGGGGGGGCAAAATGAGCAGTTCTTC.

The sample holds a few counts of this clonotype. This chain links TRBV7-2 with TRBJ1-6, with no clear D. CDR1 SGHTA and CDR2 FQGNSA come from the germline V gene. V was shortened by 5 bases and J by 4 bases, with 6 bases between the two germline ends. The length of the CDR3 is 13 residues. This CDR3 is CASSLSYNSPLHF. CDR3 DNA: TGTGCCAGCAGCCTCTCATATAATTCACCCCTCCACTTT. Complete variable domain (other parts from reference TRBV7-2 and TRBJ1-6): GAGVSQSPSNKVTEKGKDVELRCDPISGHTALYWYRQSLGQGLEFLIYFQGNSAPDKSGLPSDRFSAERTGGSVSTLTIQRTQQEDSAVYLCASSLSYNSPLHFGNGTRLTVT.

With respect to this clonotype: It may be a read error: a sequence one base away is much more abundant. The V gene is TRBV29-1, the J gene TRBJ2-3, with D perhaps matching TRBD2 (5 bases). In germline, CDR1 is SQVTM, CDR2 ANQGSEA. The V and J ends lost 1 base and 1 base respectively, with 12 bases between them. This CDR3 has 15 residues. Here the CDR3 DNA reads TGCAGCGTTGAAGCCCGGAGGTGGGGCACAGATACGCAGTATTTT. This codes for CSVEARRWGTDTQYF.

The sample holds a few counts of this clonotype. The V call is TRBV7-2, the J call TRBJ1-4; D perhaps matches TRBD1 (5 bases). This CDR3 has 16 residues. Deletions cut 6 bases from V and 7 bases from J, with 21 bases between. The germline V gene has CDR1 SGHTA and CDR2 FQGNSA. The CDR3 DNA reads as TGTGCCAGCAGTTACGCCGAGGGGTGTTCGCGTGAAAAACTGTTTTTT. It translates to CASSYAEGCSREKLFF.

Ten or more counts support this clonotype. A read error may account for a junction end that differs from germline. CDR3 nucleotide sequence: TGTGCCAGCTCACTTAGCGTGGGCACTGTCTTC. Protein: CASSLSVGTVF. The V call is TRBV18, the J call TRBJ2-1; D is perhaps TRBD2 (5 bases). Per the germline V gene, CDR1 is KGHSH and CDR2 is LQKENI. The CDR3 sequence is 11 residues long.